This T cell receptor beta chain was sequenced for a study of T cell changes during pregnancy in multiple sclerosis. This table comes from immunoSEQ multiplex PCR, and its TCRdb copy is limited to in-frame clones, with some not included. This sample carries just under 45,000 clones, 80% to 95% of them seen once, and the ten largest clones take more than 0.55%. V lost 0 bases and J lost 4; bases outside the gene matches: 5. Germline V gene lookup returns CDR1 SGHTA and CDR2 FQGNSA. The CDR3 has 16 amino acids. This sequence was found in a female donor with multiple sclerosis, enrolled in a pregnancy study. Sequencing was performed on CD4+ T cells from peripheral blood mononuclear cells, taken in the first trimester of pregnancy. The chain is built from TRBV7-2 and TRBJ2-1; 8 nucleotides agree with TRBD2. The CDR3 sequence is CASSLAPGGPYNEQFF. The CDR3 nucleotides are TGTGCCAGCAGCTTAGCGCCGGGAGGGCCGTACAATGAGCAGTTCTTC.